The entry that follows covers one TCR beta chain sequence. Its matching antigen is unknown. No patient had autoimmune disease or received systemic immunosuppression. There are 11 residues in the CDR3. CDR1 is SGDLS, CDR2 YYNGEE, per germline. Trimming shortened V by 5 bases and J by 6 bases, and 8 bases separated the two germline ends. This sample was included in a study of OX40 agonist ivuxolimab in advanced cancers. About the research overall: Past anti-PD-1, anti-PD-L1 or anti-CTLA-4 therapy was accepted, and 30% to 50% had received some. Partial responses were observed in three patients, of whom one had hepatocellular carcinoma and two had cutaneous melanoma. Study-wide results and limits: The 0.1-3.0 mg/kg partial responders had among the lowest clonal expansion.

Repertoires were generated with immunoSEQ multiplex PCR, while TCRdb's copy carries only in-frame clones and drops some. The data contain around 68,000 clones, around 90% of them singletons. The sequence came from an adult with an advanced solid tumor such as melanoma, head and neck, liver or kidney cancer. This material consisted of CD4+ or CD8+ T cells sorted from blood, taken in a trial of the OX40 agonist ivuxolimab. The gene calls are TRBV9 and TRBJ1-2; D ambiguous. In DNA, the CDR3 is TGTGCCAGCAGTAAGCGGGATGGCTACACCTTC. Amino acids: CASSKRDGYTF.